This is a list of T cell receptor beta chains from one sample in a study of shared clonotypes between healthy human individuals. The table came from immunoSEQ multiplex PCR; TCRdb's copy has only in-frame clones and leaves some out. Of a few million clones listed, approximately 90% are singletons. The sample was naive CD4+ T cells sorted from blood. These receptors originate from a young man in good health. The CDR3 runs from the conserved cysteine through the conserved F or W. The order of the fields is clone size, V gene, J gene, CDR3 length, D gene, CDR3 protein, CDR3 DNA. A D gene is named only where the DNA matches it firmly. Not all rows give a size; the values are once, few, many and, for expanded clones, a class.

once	TRBV11-2	TRBJ2-1	14	TRBD2	CASSLGTSGSRQFF	TGTGCCAGCAGCTTAGGGACTAGCGGGAGTCGGCAGTTCTTC
-	TRBV13	TRBJ2-1	15	TRBD2	CASSHSGGAVNEQFF	TGTGCCAGCAGCCACAGCGGGGGGGCCGTTAATGAGCAGTTCTTC
-	TRBV18	TRBJ2-7	15	-	CASSPGEGGPGEQYF	TGTGCCAGCTCCCCTGGCGAGGGGGGGCCTGGCGAGCAGTACTTC
once	TRBV19	TRBJ2-3	14	-	CASSIPGSTDTQYF	TGTGCCAGTAGTATCCCAGGGAGCACAGATACGCAGTATTTT
-	TRBV28	TRBJ1-5	15	TRBD1	CASSRQGFGNQPQHF	TGTGCCAGCAGTCGACAGGGGTTCGGCAATCAGCCCCAGCATTTT
-	TRBV6-5	TRBJ2-3	13	-	CASSYGQRNTQYF	TGTGCCAGCAGCTATGGACAGCGAAATACGCAGTATTTT
-	TRBV7-9	TRBJ1-1	13	-	CASSLGTNTEAFF	TGTGCCAGCAGCTTAGGCACGAACACTGAAGCTTTCTTT
-	TRBV15	TRBJ2-1	15	TRBD2	CATSRVRGGASEQFF	TGTGCCACCAGCAGAGTGCGCGGGGGGGCTAGTGAGCAGTTCTTC
-	TRBV10-3	TRBJ1-3	15	-	CAIRPSASSGNTIYF	TGTGCCATCAGACCCAGTGCCAGCTCTGGAAACACCATATATTTT
-	TRBV5-4	TRBJ2-7	14	-	CASSPEQSYYEQYF	TGTGCCAGCAGCCCAGAACAGAGCTACTACGAGCAGTACTTC
once	TRBV14	TRBJ2-2	13	-	CASSLQGAGELFF	TGTGCCAGCAGCCTACAGGGAGCCGGGGAGCTGTTTTTT
-	TRBV19	TRBJ2-1	16	TRBD2	CASSTPGLAGGDEQFF	TGTGCCAGTAGTACCCCCGGACTAGCGGGAGGCGATGAGCAGTTCTTC
once	TRBV19	TRBJ1-1	14	-	CASSMGRMNTEAFF	TGTGCCAGTAGTATGGGACGGATGAACACTGAAGCTTTCTTT
-	TRBV5-1	TRBJ2-5	16	-	CASSLGTGTHQETQYF	TGCGCCAGCAGCTTGGGCACAGGGACCCACCAAGAGACCCAGTACTTC
once	TRBV7-9	TRBJ2-2	16	TRBD2	CASSFSGTGGTGELFF	TGTGCCAGCAGCTTTTCCGGGACGGGGGGCACCGGGGAGCTGTTTTTT